These 20 T cell receptor beta chains share one sample of origin, sequenced in a study of CD8 T cells in ankylosing spondylitis. TCRdb analysed the 5' RACE reads with MiXCR anew, one entry per CDR3 protein. The sample lists 310,000 or so distinct CDR3 sequences, 20% occurring once. The material sequenced was blood, either unsorted or a sorted T cell fraction (not recorded which). The receptors come from a male donor with ankylosing spondylitis or in good health (not recorded which).

In its sample, this clonotype was seen a few times. V gene TRBV30 combines with J gene TRBJ1-1; D possibly corresponds to TRBD1 (6 bases). Trimming removed 2 bases from V and 4 bases from J, with 14 bases in between. Per the germline V gene, CDR1 is GTSNPN and CDR2 is SVGIG (reference sequence). The CDR3 covers 14 residues. The CDR3 bases are TGTGCCTGGAGTCCACAGGGAGGGAGCACTGAAGCTTTCTTT. Translated, it gives CAWSPQGGSTEAFF.

This clonotype was detected only a few times. This chain uses TRBV24-1 with TRBJ2-3, with D uncertain. V lost 4 bases, J lost 6 bases, and 13 bases lay in between. Germline V gene data show CDR1 as KGHDR and CDR2 as SFDVKD. The CDR3 has 14 residues. The CDR3 loop is CATSDPLTGDTQYF. DNA of the CDR3: TGTGCCACCAGTGACCCCCTGACTGGGGATACGCAGTATTTT.

This chain joins TRBV5-1 and TRBJ2-1; TRBD2 aligns across 7 bases. Germline loops: CDR1 SGHRS, CDR2 YFSETQ. The CDR3 sequence is 14 residues long. V was clipped by 0 bases and J by 7 bases; unmatched bases: 4. The CDR3 nucleotides read TGCGCCAGCAGCTTGGGCGGGAGCTGGAATGAGCAGTTCTTC. Translating it yields CASSLGGSWNEQFF. Variable domain in full (rest from reference TRBV5-1 and TRBJ2-1): KAGVTQTPRYLIKTRGQQVTLSCSPISGHRSVSWYQQTPGQGLQFLFEYFSETQRNKGNFPGRFSGRQFSNSRSEMNVSTLELGDSALYLCASSLGGSWNEQFFGPGTRLTVL.

In this sample, this clonotype turned up a few times. One junction end does not reproduce the germline sequence, and a read error may be involved. This sequence joins TRBV12-3 or TRBV12-4 and TRBJ2-1; the match to TRBD2 covers 11 bases. The length of the CDR3 is 12 residues. The CDR3 is CASSPGLAGPSF. The DNA for the CDR3 is TGTGCCAGCAGCCCCGGACTAGCGGGTCCCTCATTC.

The chain joins TRBV12-3 or TRBV12-4 to TRBJ2-2; TRBD2 aligns across 11 bases. The CDR3 runs to 17 residues. The V gene end was trimmed by 4 bases and the J gene end by 3 bases; junction bases not matched to a gene: 7. The CDR3 sequence: CASSSTSGIVDTGELFF. The CDR3 DNA reads TGTGCCAGCAGTTCGACTAGCGGGATAGTCGACACCGGGGAGCTGTTTTTT.

This clonotype was observed a handful of times. The chain is built from TRBV9 and TRBJ1-1; TRBD1 aligns across 7 bases. Germline assignment: CDR1 SGDLS and CDR2 YYNGEE. The CDR3 length is 17 residues. V was pared by 1 base and J by 0 bases, with 9 bases of the junction left unmatched. The CDR3 bases are TGTGCCAGCAGCGTACTCTCAACCACAGGGGTGAACACTGAAGCTTTCTTT. Its translation is CASSVLSTTGVNTEAFF.

V gene TRBV29-1 combines with J gene TRBJ1-5; tentatively, D is TRBD1 (5 bases). Germline V lookup: CDR1 SQVTM, CDR2 ANQGSEA. V lost 6 bases and J lost 2, with 11 bases in between. The CDR3 runs to 13 residues. In DNA, the CDR3 is TGCAGCGTGCGGGGGGATGGCAATCAGCCCCAGCATTTT. It translates to CSVRGDGNQPQHF.

The rearrangement joins TRBV5-1 to TRBJ2-2; a weak D match, TRBD1 (6 bases). The V end was cut by 3 bases, the J end by 1 base, with 10 bases between. CDR1 and CDR2 (germline): SGHRS, YFSETQ. There are 15 residues in the CDR3. The CDR3 DNA sequence: TGCGCCAGCAGCTCAACGACAGGGAACACCGGGGAGCTGTTTTTT. Protein: CASSSTTGNTGELFF.

A few counts support this clonotype. This chain links TRBV20-1 with TRBJ1-1; D gene unclear. Germline V gene data show CDR1 as DFQATT and CDR2 as SNEGSKA (reference sequence). The CDR3 consists of 11 residues. Between the trimmed V and J ends, which lost 3 bases and 4 bases, there was a span of 6 bases. CDR3 sequence: CSARSGTEAFF. The DNA for the CDR3 is TGCAGTGCTAGGAGTGGCACTGAAGCTTTCTTT.

This clonotype has ten or more counts. This chain links TRBV7-8 with TRBJ2-1, with unresolved D. Trimming took off 2 bases at V and 2 bases at J, with 7 bases between the two ends. Germline V gene data show CDR1 as SGHVS and CDR2 as FQNEAQ. This CDR3 spans 14 amino acids. Here the CDR3 reads CASSLYETYNEQFF. The CDR3 bases are TGTGCCAGCAGCTTATACGAGACCTACAATGAGCAGTTCTTC. Full variable domain (rest looked up from reference TRBV7-8 and TRBJ2-1): GAGVSQSPRYKVAKRGQDVALRCDPISGHVSLFWYQQALGQGPEFLTYFQNEAQLDKSGLPSDRFFAERPEGSVSTLKIQRTQQEDSAVYLCASSLYETYNEQFFGPGTRLTVL.

This clonotype was picked up a small number of times. J is TRBJ1-4 and V is TRBV5-1; tentatively, D is TRBD1 (6 bases). The germline gives CDR1 SGHRS, CDR2 YFSETQ. The CDR3 spans 16 residues. Trimming stripped 1 base from V and 2 bases from J, with 12 bases between. The CDR3 protein is CASSLTGPRTNEKLFF. As DNA, the CDR3 is TGCGCCAGCAGCTTGACAGGGCCGAGGACTAATGAAAAACTGTTTTTT.

The chain has TRBV12-3 or TRBV12-4 and TRBJ2-2; no clear D gene. CDR3 length equals 9 residues. Trimming took 10 bases from V and 9 from J, leaving 6 bases between them. The CDR3 nucleotides are TGTGCCACCCAACGGGAGCTGTTTTTT. Translation gives CATQRELFF.

In nucleotides, the CDR3 is TGTGCCGTGGGGCTCTCCTACAATGAGCAGTTCTTC. Translating gives CAVGLSYNEQFF. The chain employs TRBV19 and TRBJ2-1; a weak D match, TRBD1 (5 bases). V was clipped by 11 bases and J by 0 bases, with 8 bases between them. Looked up from germline, CDR1 is LNHDA and CDR2 is SQIVND (reference sequence). This CDR3 has 12 residues.

This chain connects TRBV3-1 to TRBJ2-1; 7 nucleotides align to TRBD2. This CDR3 has 14 residues. Germline assignment: CDR1 LGHDT and CDR2 YNNKEL (reference sequence). Unmatched junction bases numbered 7, after V lost 3 bases and J lost 8 bases. The CDR3 loop is CASSQGSGNYEQFF. The CDR3 DNA follows: TGTGCCAGCAGCCAGGGGAGCGGGAATTATGAGCAGTTCTTC.

This clonotype was counted a few times. The gene calls are TRBV12-3 or TRBV12-4 and TRBJ2-1; TRBD1 aligns across 8 bases. The CDR3 length is 15 residues. Losses at the gene ends were 7 bases for V and 5 bases for J; bases not matched to a gene: 10. CDR3 DNA: TGTGCCAGCATAAAACGGACAGGGATCCACAATGAGCAGTTCTTC. It yields the protein CASIKRTGIHNEQFF.

The chain uses TRBV9 and TRBJ2-3; 12 bases line up with TRBD2. In germline, CDR1 is SGDLS, CDR2 YYNGEE. The CDR3 has 16 amino acids. V shed 3 bases and J 7 bases; nucleotides not matched to a gene: 9. The CDR3 DNA is TGTGCCAGCAGCGGCAGACTAGCGGGAGTCCTCAATACGCAGTATTTT. This gives the protein CASSGRLAGVLNTQYF.

The rearrangement uses TRBV5-4 and TRBJ1-1, with D maybe TRBD1 (5 bases). The CDR3 totals 16 residues. V lost 3 bases, J lost 1 base, and 16 bases lay in between. The germline V gene encodes CDR1 SGHNT and CDR2 YYREEE (reference sequence). In nucleotides, the CDR3 is TGTGCCAGCAGCTCGGGACCGGGGACCCAGAACACTGAAGCTTTCTTT. Translation gives CASSSGPGTQNTEAFF.

This rearrangement joins TRBV20-1 to TRBJ1-1; D may be TRBD1 (5 bases). The V and J ends lost 8 bases and 8 bases respectively, with 12 bases between them. The CDR3 is made up of 10 amino acids. Per the germline V gene, CDR1 is DFQATT and CDR2 is SNEGSKA (reference sequence). The CDR3 protein is CSLPRGEAFF. CDR3 coding DNA: TGCAGTCTTCCCCGGGGGGAAGCTTTCTTT.

The CDR3 bases are TGTGCCATCACCCCTACAGGGGGCGAAAACACTGAAGCTTTCTTT. This gives the protein CAITPTGGENTEAFF. This rearrangement joins TRBV10-3 to TRBJ1-1, with 9 bases that match TRBD1. Per germline, CDR1 ENHRY and CDR2 SYGVKD. The CDR3 is 15 amino acids. Trimming cost V 7 bases and J 2 bases; bases outside gene matches: 8.

This clonotype was found a few times. The chain carries TRBV7-8 and TRBJ2-7; TRBD1 aligns across 8 bases. Germline CDR1 and CDR2: SGHVS and FQNEAQ. The CDR3 has 16 amino acids. V lost 5 bases, J lost 3 bases, and 12 bases stayed unmatched. The CDR3 coding sequence is TGTGCCAGCAGCCACCCGGGACAGGAGATATTCTACGAGCAGTACGTC. Protein sequence: CASSHPGQEIFYEQYV.